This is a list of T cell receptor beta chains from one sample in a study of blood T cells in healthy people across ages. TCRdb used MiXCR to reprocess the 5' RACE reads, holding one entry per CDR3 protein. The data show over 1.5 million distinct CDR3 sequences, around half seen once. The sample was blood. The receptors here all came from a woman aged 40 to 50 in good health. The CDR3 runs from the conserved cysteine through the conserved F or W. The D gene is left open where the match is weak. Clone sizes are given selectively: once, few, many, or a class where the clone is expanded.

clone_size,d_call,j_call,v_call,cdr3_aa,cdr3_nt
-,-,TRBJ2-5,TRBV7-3,CASSQTSVETQYF,TGTGCCAGCAGCCAGACTAGTGTAGAGACCCAGTACTTC
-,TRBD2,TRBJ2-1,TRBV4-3,CASSPGGFSYNERYF,TGCGCCAGCAGCCCGGGGGGTTTTTCCTACAATGAGCGGTACTTC
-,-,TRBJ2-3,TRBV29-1,CSVVRWVGGGTDTQYF,TGCAGCGTTGTGAGGTGGGTCGGCGGGGGCACAGATACGCAGTATTTT
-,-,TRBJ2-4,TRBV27,CASSVYRVDIQYF,TGTGCCAGCAGTGTCTACCGGGTTGACATTCAGTACTTC
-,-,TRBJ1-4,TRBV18,CASSRAINEKLFF,TGTGCCAGCTCACGGGCCATTAATGAAAAACTGTTTTTT
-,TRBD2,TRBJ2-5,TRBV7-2,CASSFQLAGRETQYF,TGTGCCAGCAGCTTCCAACTAGCGGGGCGGGAGACCCAGTACTTC
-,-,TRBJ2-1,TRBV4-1,CASSLRGGATASYNEQFF,TGCGCCAGCAGCCTTAGAGGGGGGGCCACGGCGTCCTACAATGAGCAGTTCTTC
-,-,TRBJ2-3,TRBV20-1,CSARDGRGPADTQYF,TGCAGTGCTAGGGACGGTAGGGGACCGGCAGATACGCAGTATTTT
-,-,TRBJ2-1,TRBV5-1,CASSLGGDSSYNEQFF,TGCGCCAGCAGCTTGGGGGGGGACAGCTCCTACAATGAGCAGTTCTTC
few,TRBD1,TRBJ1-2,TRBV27,CASSAHRGGYGYTF,TGTGCCAGCAGTGCCCACAGGGGGGGCTATGGCTACACCTTC
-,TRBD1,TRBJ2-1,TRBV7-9,CASSLALRDRVNEQFF,TGTGCCAGCAGCTTAGCGCTAAGAGACAGGGTCAATGAGCAGTTCTTC
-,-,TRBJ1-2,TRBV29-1,CSVERTAYGYTF,TGCAGCGTTGAAAGGACAGCCTATGGCTACACCTTC
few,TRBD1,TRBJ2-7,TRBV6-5,CASGPPGQAPQYF,TGTGCCAGCGGACCTCCGGGACAGGCCCCACAGTACTTC
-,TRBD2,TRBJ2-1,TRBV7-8,CASSLGRLAGLNEQFF,TGTGCCAGCAGCTTAGGGCGACTAGCGGGGCTCAATGAGCAGTTCTTC
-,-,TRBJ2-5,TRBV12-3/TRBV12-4,CASSVDKGGETQYF,TGTGCCAGCAGTGTAGACAAGGGCGGGGAGACCCAGTACTTC
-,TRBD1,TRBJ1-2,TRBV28,CASSLAHTDRTGRYGYTF,TGTGCCAGCAGTTTGGCCCATACCGACCGGACAGGGCGCTATGGCTACACCTTC
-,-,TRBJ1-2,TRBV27,CASSPFRIGDHYGYTF,TGTGCCAGCAGCCCCTTCCGTATTGGGGATCACTATGGCTACACCTTC
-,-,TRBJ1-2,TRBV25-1,CASSASATTKTLYGYTF,TGTGCCAGCAGTGCGTCGGCTACCACCAAAACTCTCTATGGCTACACCTTC
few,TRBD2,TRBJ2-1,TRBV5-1,CASSLSSGGDNEQFF,TGCGCCAGCAGCTTGAGTAGTGGGGGGGACAATGAGCAGTTCTTC
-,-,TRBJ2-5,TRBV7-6,CASSSGPTGVYETQYF,TGTGCCAGCAGCTCAGGTCCAACGGGGGTTTACGAGACCCAGTACTTC
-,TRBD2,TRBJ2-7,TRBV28,CASRFAGTSGGYEQYF,TGTGCCAGCAGGTTTGCCGGGACTAGCGGGGGCTACGAGCAGTACTTC
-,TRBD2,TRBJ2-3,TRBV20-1,CSASGGAGDTQYF,TGCAGTGCTAGCGGGGGGGCGGGAGATACGCAGTATTTT
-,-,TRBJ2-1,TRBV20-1,CSARLEPGDEQFF,TGCAGTGCTAGACTCGAACCGGGGGATGAGCAGTTCTTC
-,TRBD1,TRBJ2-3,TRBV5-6,CASSWVTGASTDTQYF,TGTGCCAGCAGCTGGGTCACAGGGGCTTCCACAGATACGCAGTATTTT
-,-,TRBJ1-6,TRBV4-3,CASSQGSLGGNSPLHF,TGCGCCAGCAGCCAGGGCAGTTTAGGGGGAAATTCACCCCTCCACTTT
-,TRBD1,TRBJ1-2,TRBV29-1,CSVRVADRVDGYTF,TGCAGCGTTAGAGTGGCTGACAGGGTTGATGGCTACACCTTC
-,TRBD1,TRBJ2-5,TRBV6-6,CASSYSTGWTVTQYF,TGTGCCAGCAGTTACTCGACAGGGTGGACAGTGACCCAGTACTTC
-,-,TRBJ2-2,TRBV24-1,CATSDSDRPNTGELFF,TGTGCCACCAGTGATTCGGACAGACCGAACACCGGGGAGCTGTTTTTT
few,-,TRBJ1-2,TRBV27,CASSVNSINYGYTF,TGTGCCAGCAGTGTGAACAGCATAAACTATGGCTACACCTTC
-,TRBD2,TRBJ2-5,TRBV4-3,CASSHWGGQETQYF,TGCGCCAGCAGCCACTGGGGGGGCCAAGAGACCCAGTACTTC
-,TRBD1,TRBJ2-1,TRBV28,CASDGQGQFDEQFF,TGTGCCAGCGACGGACAGGGGCAGTTTGATGAGCAGTTCTTC
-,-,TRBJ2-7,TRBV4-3,CASSQDSVSGSEQYF,TGCGCCAGCAGCCAAGACAGTGTTAGCGGTTCCGAGCAGTACTTC
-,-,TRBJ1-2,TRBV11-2,CASTTLEIYGYTF,TGTGCCAGCACAACCCTCGAGATCTATGGCTACACCTTC
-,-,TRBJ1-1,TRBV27,CASSLRPGDLSNTEAFF,TGTGCCAGCAGTTTACGGCCGGGGGACTTATCGAACACTGAAGCTTTCTTT
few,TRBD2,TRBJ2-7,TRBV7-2,CASSLQAGEIYEQYF,TGTGCCAGCAGCTTACAAGCGGGGGAAATATACGAGCAGTACTTC
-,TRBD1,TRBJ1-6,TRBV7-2,CASLPWTGMNSPLHF,TGTGCCAGCTTGCCCTGGACAGGGATGAATTCACCCCTCCACTTT
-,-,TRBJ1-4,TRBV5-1,CASRISVGQINEKLFF,TGCGCCAGCAGAATTTCCGTGGGACAAATTAATGAAAAACTGTTTTTT
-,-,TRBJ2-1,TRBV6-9,CASIFEGGPTYNEQFF,TGTGCCAGCATATTTGAGGGGGGCCCCACCTACAATGAGCAGTTCTTC
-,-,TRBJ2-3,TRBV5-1,CASSLAPGGPDTDTQYF,TGCGCCAGCAGCTTGGCCCCAGGGGGGCCAGACACAGATACGCAGTATTTT
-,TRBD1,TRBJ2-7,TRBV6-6,CASSYNVPGQGYEQYF,TGTGCCAGCAGTTACAACGTCCCGGGACAGGGGTACGAGCAGTACTTC
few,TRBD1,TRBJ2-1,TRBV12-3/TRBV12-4,CASRPGQGDEQFF,TGTGCCAGCAGGCCGGGACAGGGGGATGAGCAGTTCTTC
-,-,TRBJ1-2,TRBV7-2,CASSLGDGQKYGYTF,TGTGCCAGCAGCTTAGGGGACGGGCAGAAGTATGGCTACACCTTC
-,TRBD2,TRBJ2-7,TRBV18,CASSPAPGTSGGYEQYF,TGTGCCAGCTCACCAGCACCTGGGACTAGCGGGGGGTACGAGCAGTACTTC